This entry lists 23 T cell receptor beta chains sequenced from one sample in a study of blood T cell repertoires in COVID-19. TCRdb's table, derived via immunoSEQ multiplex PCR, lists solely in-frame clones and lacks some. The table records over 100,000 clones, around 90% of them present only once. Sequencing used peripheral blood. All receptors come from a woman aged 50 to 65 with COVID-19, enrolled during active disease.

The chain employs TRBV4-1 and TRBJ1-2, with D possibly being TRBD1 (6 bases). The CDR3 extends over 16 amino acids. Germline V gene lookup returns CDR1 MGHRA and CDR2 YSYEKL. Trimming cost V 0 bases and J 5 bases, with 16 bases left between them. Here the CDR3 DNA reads TGCGCCAGCAGCCAAGATGTCGGTGGGGGCGCGTATGGCTACACCTTC. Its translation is CASSQDVGGGAYGYTF.

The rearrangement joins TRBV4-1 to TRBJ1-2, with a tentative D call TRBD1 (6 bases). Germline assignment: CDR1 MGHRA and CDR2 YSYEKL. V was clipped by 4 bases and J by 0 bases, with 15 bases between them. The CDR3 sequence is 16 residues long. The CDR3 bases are TGCGCCAGCAGCCCCGGACAGCCTTTGACTAACTATGGCTACACCTTC. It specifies CASSPGQPLTNYGYTF.

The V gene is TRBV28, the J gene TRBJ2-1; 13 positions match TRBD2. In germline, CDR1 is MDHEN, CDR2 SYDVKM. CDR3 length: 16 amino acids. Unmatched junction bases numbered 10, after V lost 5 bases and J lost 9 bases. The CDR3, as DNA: TGTGCCAGCAGTACATCCGGGACTAGCGGGGAGGGTGAGCAGTTCTTC. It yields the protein CASSTSGTSGEGEQFF.

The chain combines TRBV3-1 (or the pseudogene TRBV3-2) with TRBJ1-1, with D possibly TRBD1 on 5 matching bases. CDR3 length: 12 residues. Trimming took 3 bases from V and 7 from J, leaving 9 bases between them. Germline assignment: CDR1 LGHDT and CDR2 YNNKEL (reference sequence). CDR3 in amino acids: CASSQETDEAFF. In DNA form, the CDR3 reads TGTGCCAGCAGCCAGGAGACAGATGAAGCTTTCTTT.

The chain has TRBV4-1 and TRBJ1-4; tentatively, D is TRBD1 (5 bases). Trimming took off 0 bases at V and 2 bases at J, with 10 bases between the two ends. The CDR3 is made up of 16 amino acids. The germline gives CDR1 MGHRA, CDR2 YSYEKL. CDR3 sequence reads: CASSQDLEGTNEKLFF. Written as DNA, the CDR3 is TGCGCCAGCAGCCAAGATTTGGAGGGGACTAATGAAAAACTGTTTTTT.

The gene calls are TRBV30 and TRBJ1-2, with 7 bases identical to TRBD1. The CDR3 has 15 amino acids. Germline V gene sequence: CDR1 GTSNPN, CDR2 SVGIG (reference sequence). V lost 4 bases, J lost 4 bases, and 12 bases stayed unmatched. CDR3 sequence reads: CAWTTWDSGSYGYTF. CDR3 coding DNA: TGTGCCTGGACCACATGGGACAGCGGCAGCTATGGCTACACCTTC.

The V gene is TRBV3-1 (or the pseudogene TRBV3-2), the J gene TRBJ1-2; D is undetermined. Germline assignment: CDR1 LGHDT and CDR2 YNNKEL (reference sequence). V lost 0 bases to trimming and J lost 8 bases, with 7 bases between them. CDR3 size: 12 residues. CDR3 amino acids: CASSQELTGYTF. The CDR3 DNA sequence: TGTGCCAGCAGCCAAGAACTTACCGGCTACACCTTC.

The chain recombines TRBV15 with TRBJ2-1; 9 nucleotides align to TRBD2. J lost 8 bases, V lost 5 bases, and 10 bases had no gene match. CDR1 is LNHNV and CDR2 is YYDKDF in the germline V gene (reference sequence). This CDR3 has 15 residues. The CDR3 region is CATSAGLAFGHEQFF. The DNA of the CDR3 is TGTGCCACCAGCGCGGGACTAGCATTTGGTCATGAGCAGTTCTTC.

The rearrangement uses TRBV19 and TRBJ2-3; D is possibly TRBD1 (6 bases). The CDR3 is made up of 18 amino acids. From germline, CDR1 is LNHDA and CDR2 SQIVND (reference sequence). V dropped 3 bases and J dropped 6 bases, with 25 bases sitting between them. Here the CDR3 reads CASSINSMGAPGLDTQYF. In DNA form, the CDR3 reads TGTGCCAGTAGTATTAATAGCATGGGGGCCCCAGGGCTGGATACGCAGTATTTT.

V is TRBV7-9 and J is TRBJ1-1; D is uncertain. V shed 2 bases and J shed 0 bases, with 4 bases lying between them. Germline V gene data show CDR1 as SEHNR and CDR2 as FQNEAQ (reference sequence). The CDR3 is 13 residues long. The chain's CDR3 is CASSLYLNTEAFF. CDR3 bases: TGTGCCAGCAGCTTATATCTGAACACTGAAGCTTTCTTT.

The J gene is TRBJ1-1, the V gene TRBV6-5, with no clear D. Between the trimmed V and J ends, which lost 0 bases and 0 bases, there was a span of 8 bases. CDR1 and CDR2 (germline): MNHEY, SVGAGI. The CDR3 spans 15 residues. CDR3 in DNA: TGTGCCAGCAGTTACTCGAGGCAGCTGAACACTGAAGCTTTCTTT. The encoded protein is CASSYSRQLNTEAFF.

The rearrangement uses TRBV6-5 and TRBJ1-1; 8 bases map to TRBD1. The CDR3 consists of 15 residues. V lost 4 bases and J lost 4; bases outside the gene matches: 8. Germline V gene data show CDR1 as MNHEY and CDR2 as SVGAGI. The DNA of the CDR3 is TGTGCCAGCAGTTCCTCAGGACAGGGTTTCACTGAAGCTTTCTTT. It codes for CASSSSGQGFTEAFF.

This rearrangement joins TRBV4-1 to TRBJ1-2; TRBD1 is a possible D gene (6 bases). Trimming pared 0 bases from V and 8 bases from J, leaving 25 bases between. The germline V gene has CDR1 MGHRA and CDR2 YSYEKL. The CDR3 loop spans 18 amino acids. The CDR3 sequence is CASSQESPAGGRRGGYTF. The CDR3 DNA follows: TGCGCCAGCAGCCAAGAATCCCCCGCGGGGGGCCGACGGGGGGGCTACACCTTC.

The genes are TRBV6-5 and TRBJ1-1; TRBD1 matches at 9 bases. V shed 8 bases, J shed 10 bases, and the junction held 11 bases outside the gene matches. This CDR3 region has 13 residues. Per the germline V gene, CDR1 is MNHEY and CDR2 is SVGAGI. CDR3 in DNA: TGTGCCAGCTTGACAGGGGGAGGTCGCGGAGCTTTCTTT. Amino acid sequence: CASLTGGGRGAFF.

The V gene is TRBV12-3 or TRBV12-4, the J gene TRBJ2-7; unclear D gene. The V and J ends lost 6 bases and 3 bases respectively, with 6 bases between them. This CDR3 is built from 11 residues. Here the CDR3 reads CASSQNYEQYF. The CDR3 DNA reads TGTGCCAGCAGCCAGAACTACGAGCAGTACTTC.

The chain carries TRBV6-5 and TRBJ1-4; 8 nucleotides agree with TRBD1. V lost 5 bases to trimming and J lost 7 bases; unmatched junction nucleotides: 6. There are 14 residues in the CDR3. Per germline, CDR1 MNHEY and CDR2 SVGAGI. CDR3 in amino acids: CASSHRGSAEKLFF. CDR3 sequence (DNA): TGTGCCAGCAGTCACAGGGGGTCAGCTGAAAAACTGTTTTTT.

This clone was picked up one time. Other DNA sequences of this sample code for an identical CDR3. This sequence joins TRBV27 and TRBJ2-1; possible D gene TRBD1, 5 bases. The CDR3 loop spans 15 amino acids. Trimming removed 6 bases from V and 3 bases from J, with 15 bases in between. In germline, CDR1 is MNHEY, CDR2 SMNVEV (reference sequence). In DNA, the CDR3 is TGTGCCAGCAGCCATCCAGGGCAGGACTACAATGAGCAGTTCTTC. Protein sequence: CASSHPGQDYNEQFF.

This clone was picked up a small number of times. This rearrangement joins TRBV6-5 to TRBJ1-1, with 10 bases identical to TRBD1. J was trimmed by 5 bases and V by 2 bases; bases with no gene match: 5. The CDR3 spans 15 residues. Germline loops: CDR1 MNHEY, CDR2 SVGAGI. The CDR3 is CASSYTGTGVTEAFF. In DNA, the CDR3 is TGTGCCAGCAGTTACACAGGGACAGGGGTAACTGAAGCTTTCTTT.

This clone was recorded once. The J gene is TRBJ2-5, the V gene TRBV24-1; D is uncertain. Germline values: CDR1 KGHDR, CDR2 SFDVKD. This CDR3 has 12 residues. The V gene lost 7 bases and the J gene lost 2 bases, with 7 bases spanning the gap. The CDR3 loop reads CATSYGQETQYF. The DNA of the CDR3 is TGTGCCACCAGCTACGGTCAAGAGACCCAGTACTTC.

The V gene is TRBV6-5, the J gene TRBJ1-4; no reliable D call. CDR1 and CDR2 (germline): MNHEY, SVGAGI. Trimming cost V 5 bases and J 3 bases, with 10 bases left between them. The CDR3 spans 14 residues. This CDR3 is CASSPRGANEKLFF. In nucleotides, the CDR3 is TGTGCCAGCAGTCCCCGAGGTGCTAATGAAAAACTGTTTTTT.

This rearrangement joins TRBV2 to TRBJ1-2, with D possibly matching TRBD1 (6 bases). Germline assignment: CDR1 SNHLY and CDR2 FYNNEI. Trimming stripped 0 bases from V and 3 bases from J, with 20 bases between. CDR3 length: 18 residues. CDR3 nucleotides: TGTGCCAGCAGTGAAGCGCCCCTGCCATCACAGGGCGACTATGGCTACACCTTC. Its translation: CASSEAPLPSQGDYGYTF.

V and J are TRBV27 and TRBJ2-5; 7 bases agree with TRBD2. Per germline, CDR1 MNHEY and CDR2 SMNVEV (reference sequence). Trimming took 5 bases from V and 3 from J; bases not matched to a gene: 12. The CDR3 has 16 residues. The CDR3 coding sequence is TGTGCCAGCAGTACTCAGGGATCTCGGGGGGAAGAGACCCAGTACTTC. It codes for CASSTQGSRGEETQYF.

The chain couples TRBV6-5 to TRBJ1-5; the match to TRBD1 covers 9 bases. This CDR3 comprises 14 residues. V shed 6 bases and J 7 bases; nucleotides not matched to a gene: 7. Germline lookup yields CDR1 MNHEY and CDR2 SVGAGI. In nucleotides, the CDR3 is TGTGCCAGCAGCGGGACAGGGAAAGGCCAGCCCCAGCATTTT. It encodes CASSGTGKGQPQHF.